The 32 T cell receptor beta chains reported below all come from one sample, sequenced in a study of blood T cell repertoires in COVID-19. Assay: immunoSEQ multiplex PCR; the TCRdb copy retains only in-frame clones and omits some. The sample yields 310,000 or so clones, 90% seen once. The sequenced sample consisted of PBMCs or T cells enriched from blood (not recorded which). Receptors originate from a woman aged 18-29 years with acute COVID-19.

The rearrangement joins TRBV7-8 to TRBJ1-4; D possibly corresponds to TRBD1 (6 bases). V lost 0 bases, J lost 6 bases, and 8 bases lay in between. CDR3 size: 14 residues. CDR1 is SGHVS and CDR2 is FQNEAQ in the germline V gene. The CDR3 region has the DNA TGTGCCAGCAGCTTAGCAGGGGGGGATGAAAAACTGTTTTTT. This codes for CASSLAGGDEKLFF.

The chain recombines TRBV6-5 with TRBJ2-3; D is possibly TRBD2 (5 bases). Germline values: CDR1 MNHEY, CDR2 SVGAGI. Trimming left V 3 bases short and J 6 bases short, with 10 bases between. CDR3 length: 13 residues. DNA for the CDR3: TGTGCCAGCAGTTATTTGGAGGAGGATACGCAGTATTTT. It specifies CASSYLEEDTQYF.

This clone was found a few times. The same CDR3 arises from other DNA sequences in this sample as well. This rearrangement joins TRBV27 to TRBJ2-7; the D is unclear. The V end was cut by 4 bases, the J end by 4 bases, with 5 bases between. CDR3 length: 11 amino acids. The germline gives CDR1 MNHEY, CDR2 SMNVEV (reference sequence). For the CDR3, the DNA is TGTGCCAGCAGTTCGCAGTACGAGCAGTACTTC. It translates to CASSSQYEQYF.

The rearrangement links TRBV7-2 to TRBJ2-1; a weak D match, TRBD2 (5 bases). Germline V CDR1 and CDR2: SGHTA, FQGNSA. Trimming took 7 bases from V and 2 from J, leaving 12 bases between them. This CDR3 region has 14 residues. The CDR3 loop is CASKDYLTYNEQFF. The DNA of the CDR3 is TGTGCCAGCAAAGACTACTTGACCTACAATGAGCAGTTCTTC. Full variable domain (outside the CDR3, taken from reference TRBV7-2 and TRBJ2-1): GAGVSQSPSNKVTEKGKDVELRCDPISGHTALYWYRQSLGQGLEFLIYFQGNSAPDKSGLPSDRFSAERTGGSVSTLTIQRTQQEDSAVYLCASKDYLTYNEQFFGPGTRLTVL.

This chain connects TRBV11-2 to TRBJ1-2, with a weak D call TRBD1 (6 bases). Trimming took 1 base from V and 6 from J, leaving 12 bases between them. The CDR3 has 14 amino acids. CDR1 is SGHAT, CDR2 FQNNGV, per germline. CDR3 coding DNA: TGTGCCAGCAGCTTAGTCGGGGCAGGGGATGGCTACACCTTC. It is translated as CASSLVGAGDGYTF.

The chain is built from TRBV29-1 and TRBJ1-1; D remains ambiguous. Between the trimmed V and J ends, which lost 6 bases and 0 bases, there was a span of 8 bases. Germline CDR1 SQVTM, CDR2 ANQGSEA. This CDR3 has 12 amino acids. The CDR3 here is CSVRDMNTEAFF. CDR3 DNA sequence: TGCAGCGTCCGGGATATGAACACTGAAGCTTTCTTT. The full variable domain, completed using reference TRBV29-1 and TRBJ1-1, is SAVISQKPSRDICQRGTSLTIQCQVDSQVTMMFWYRQQPGQSLTLIATANQGSEATYESGFVIDKFPISRPNLTFSTLTVSNMSPEDSSIYLCSVRDMNTEAFFGQGTRLTVV.

The chain is built from TRBV5-5 and TRBJ1-5; the match to TRBD1 covers 7 bases. V was clipped by 0 bases and J by 2 bases; unmatched bases: 5. This CDR3 comprises 16 residues. Per the germline V gene, CDR1 is SGHKS and CDR2 is YYEKEE (reference sequence). The CDR3 DNA reads as TGTGCCAGCAGCTTGGGGGACAGCCGAGGCAATCAGCCCCAGCATTTT. This codes for CASSLGDSRGNQPQHF.

V gene TRBV7-7 combines with J gene TRBJ2-5, with TRBD2 matching over 8 bases. CDR3 length: 16 residues. Germline CDR1 SSHAT, CDR2 FNYEAQ (reference sequence). V was clipped by 1 base and J by 2 bases; unmatched bases: 6. For the CDR3, the DNA is TGTGCCAGCAGCTTAGGCGATAGCGGGGAACAAGAGACCCAGTACTTC. Translation: CASSLGDSGEQETQYF.

This chain connects TRBV2 to TRBJ1-5; D not resolved. Per germline, CDR1 SNHLY and CDR2 FYNNEI. The V end was cut by 3 bases, the J end by 0 bases, with 15 bases between. This CDR3 region has 17 residues. The CDR3 nucleotides read TGTGCCAGCAGTGAGGAACACCGGGGAAATAGCAATCAGCCCCAGCATTTT. It encodes CASSEEHRGNSNQPQHF.

CDR3 region: CASSVLAGVSDTQYF. The CDR3 nucleotides are TGTGCCAGCAGTGTGCTAGCGGGAGTTTCAGATACGCAGTATTTT. V gene TRBV28 combines with J gene TRBJ2-3, with 10 bases that match TRBD2. Unmatched junction bases numbered 6, after V lost 5 bases and J lost 4 bases. The V gene's germline CDR1 is MDHEN and CDR2 SYDVKM. The CDR3 loop spans 15 amino acids.

This clone was observed a handful of times. V and J are TRBV7-2 and TRBJ1-5; TRBD1 might be the D (6 bases). The CDR3 loop spans 15 amino acids. Looked up from germline, CDR1 is SGHTA and CDR2 is FQGNSA. With 2 bases removed from V and 5 bases from J, the gap between germline ends came to 13 bases. The CDR3 spells CASSLQGSVYQPQHF. The CDR3 nucleotides read TGTGCCAGCAGCTTACAGGGGTCGGTGTATCAGCCCCAGCATTTT.

The rearrangement links TRBV5-1 to TRBJ2-1; 8 bases fit TRBD1. V gave up 0 bases and J gave up 9 bases; unmatched junction bases: 2. The CDR3 is made up of 13 amino acids. CDR1 is SGHRS and CDR2 is YFSETQ in the germline V gene. CDR3 DNA sequence: TGCGCCAGCAGCTTGGACAGGGGGGCTGAGCAGTTCTTC. Its translation: CASSLDRGAEQFF.

The chain employs TRBV10-2 and TRBJ2-7; D is possibly TRBD1 (6 bases). V lost 4 bases, J lost 3 bases, and 13 bases lay in between. The CDR3 has 14 amino acids. Germline V gene lookup returns CDR1 WSHSY and CDR2 SAAADI. CDR3 region: CASSVQGLSYEQYF. Here the CDR3 DNA reads TGCGCCAGCAGTGTCCAGGGGCTCAGCTACGAGCAGTACTTC.

A single count supports this clone. The sample has other DNA sequences that encode this CDR3 too. The chain employs TRBV30 and TRBJ1-5, with D possibly matching TRBD1 (5 bases). Looked up from germline, CDR1 is GTSNPN and CDR2 is SVGIG (reference sequence). V lost 0 bases and J lost 5, with 8 bases in between. This CDR3 spans 13 amino acids. The CDR3, as DNA: TGTGCCTGGAGTGTCGGGGGACATCAGCCCCAGCATTTT. Amino acids: CAWSVGGHQPQHF.

Here the CDR3 reads CASSQTLSGTSGSQTQYF. CDR3 DNA: TGCGCCAGCAGCCAAACCCTGTCTGGGACTAGCGGGAGTCAGACCCAGTACTTC. This sequence joins TRBV4-1 and TRBJ2-5; 14 bases agree with TRBD2. Germline assignment: CDR1 MGHRA and CDR2 YSYEKL. This CDR3 contains 18 residues. Germline trimming cut 2 bases from V and 6 bases from J; bases unmatched to any gene: 11.

The table lists this clone with a count of one. V and J are TRBV27 and TRBJ2-7, with D perhaps matching TRBD1 (6 bases). CDR1 is MNHEY and CDR2 is SMNVEV in the germline V gene (reference sequence). Between the trimmed V and J ends, which lost 5 bases and 3 bases, there was a span of 14 bases. The CDR3 runs 14 residues. The CDR3, as DNA: TGTGCCAGCAGTCCAGGGGTTACCCACTACGAGCAGTACTTC. Its translation: CASSPGVTHYEQYF.

This clone was seen a few times. This chain links TRBV5-5 with TRBJ1-1; perhaps TRBD1 as D (5 bases). V lost 2 bases and J lost 4, with 12 bases in between. The CDR3 has 14 residues. Germline CDR1 reads SGHKS; CDR2 reads YYEKEE (reference sequence). The CDR3: CASSLVGGTTEAFF. As DNA, the CDR3 is TGTGCCAGCAGCTTAGTCGGGGGTACCACTGAAGCTTTCTTT.

The sample holds one count of this clone. J is TRBJ2-3 and V is TRBV4-2; 7 positions match TRBD2. The length of the CDR3 is 16 residues. From germline, CDR1 is LGHNA and CDR2 YNFKEQ. V was pared by 0 bases and J by 5 bases, with 8 bases of the junction left unmatched. The CDR3 region has the DNA TGTGCCAGCAGCCAAGAGTACGGCCCTAGCGGAGATACGCAGTATTTT. Translated: CASSQEYGPSGDTQYF.

The gene calls are TRBV4-3 and TRBJ1-3; D uncertain. V was clipped by 4 bases and J by 0 bases, with 16 bases between them. The CDR3 loop spans 17 amino acids. The V gene's germline CDR1 is LGHNA and CDR2 YSLEER. The CDR3 spells CASSPSAGTNSGNTIYF. CDR3 DNA sequence: TGCGCCAGCAGCCCTTCAGCGGGAACCAACTCTGGAAACACCATATATTTT.

The chain has TRBV28 and TRBJ2-1; tentatively, D is TRBD1 (5 bases). The CDR3 spans 15 residues. Germline V gene sequence: CDR1 MDHEN, CDR2 SYDVKM. Trimming took 0 bases from V and 2 from J, leaving 8 bases between them. The chain's CDR3 is CASSLWGRTYNEQFF. For the CDR3, the DNA is TGTGCCAGCAGTTTATGGGGGCGAACCTACAATGAGCAGTTCTTC.

The V and J genes are TRBV4-1 and TRBJ1-1; D ambiguous. The CDR3 runs to 14 residues. The germline CDR1 and CDR2 sequences are MGHRA and YSYEKL. V dropped 0 bases and J dropped 1 base, with 6 bases sitting between them. The CDR3 region is CASSQDRGNTEAFF. CDR3 DNA: TGCGCCAGCAGCCAAGATCGCGGGAACACTGAAGCTTTCTTT.

The chain uses TRBV27 and TRBJ2-7, with 8 bases matching TRBD2. The V segment lost 6 bases and the J segment 5 bases; nucleotides outside the gene matches: 3. Germline CDR1 is MNHEY and CDR2 is SMNVEV (reference sequence). The CDR3 is 12 residues long. The CDR3 reads CASRSGGHEQYF. In nucleotides, the CDR3 is TGTGCCAGCAGATCGGGGGGGCACGAGCAGTACTTC.

This chain uses TRBV2 with TRBJ1-5, with TRBD1 identical over 7 bases. This CDR3 region has 16 residues. The V gene end was trimmed by 6 bases and the J gene end by 4 bases; junction bases not matched to a gene: 12. CDR1 is SNHLY, CDR2 FYNNEI, per germline. The CDR3 sequence: CASSPDRASNNQPQHF. CDR3 DNA: TGTGCCAGCAGCCCTGACAGGGCGAGCAATAATCAGCCCCAGCATTTT.

The chain joins TRBV7-9 to TRBJ1-4, with D possibly matching TRBD1 (6 bases). V was cut by 5 bases and J by 0 bases, with 19 bases left in between. The length of the CDR3 is 18 residues. Germline V gene lookup returns CDR1 SEHNR and CDR2 FQNEAQ (reference sequence). This CDR3 is CASSLWGGGYATNEKLFF. CDR3 DNA: TGTGCCAGCAGCCTCTGGGGCGGGGGCTACGCAACTAATGAAAAACTGTTTTTT.

The CDR3 nucleotides read TGTGCCAGCAGCCCGTGGGGCCCCCAGGAGACCCAGTACTTC. Protein sequence: CASSPWGPQETQYF. V is TRBV3-1 (or the pseudogene TRBV3-2) and J is TRBJ2-5, with D possibly matching TRBD1 (5 bases). This CDR3 has 14 amino acids. CDR1 and CDR2 from the germline V gene are LGHDT and YNNKEL (reference sequence). Trimming pared 4 bases from V and 5 bases from J, leaving 14 bases between.

The V and J genes are TRBV6-5 and TRBJ1-1; 9 bases align to TRBD1. The germline V gene encodes CDR1 MNHEY and CDR2 SVGAGI. The CDR3 has 14 amino acids. The V gene end was trimmed by 4 bases and the J gene end by 5 bases; junction bases not matched to a gene: 5. CDR3: CASSWTGVETEAFF. In DNA, the CDR3 is TGTGCCAGCAGTTGGACAGGGGTGGAAACTGAAGCTTTCTTT.

The table lists this clone with many counts. The chain couples TRBV4-1 to TRBJ2-3; TRBD2 matches 14 bases. CDR3 length: 18 residues. With 1 base clipped from V and 3 bases from J, the junction kept 6 bases outside the gene matches. In germline, CDR1 is MGHRA, CDR2 YSYEKL. The CDR3 region is CASSQGGTSGSGTDTQYF. CDR3 bases: TGCGCCAGCAGCCAAGGAGGGACTAGCGGGAGTGGGACAGATACGCAGTATTTT.

V usage is TRBV18 and J usage is TRBJ1-5, with D uncertain. V lost 2 bases and J lost 6, with 11 bases in between. The CDR3 contains 14 residues. CDR1 and CDR2 (germline): KGHSH, LQKENI. The CDR3 is CASSPSREVQPQHF. The CDR3 DNA reads TGTGCCAGCTCACCATCAAGGGAGGTTCAGCCCCAGCATTTT.

V is TRBV6-6 and J is TRBJ1-1; TRBD1 might be the D (6 bases). Looked up from germline, CDR1 is MNHNY and CDR2 is SVGAGI (reference sequence). Trimming removed 4 bases from V and 6 bases from J, with 15 bases in between. This CDR3 has 14 amino acids. The CDR3 DNA follows: TGTGCCAGCAGTTTCCCAGGGGCAGTTGCTGAAGCTTTCTTT. This sequence encodes CASSFPGAVAEAFF.

The J gene is TRBJ2-2, the V gene TRBV10-1, with D possibly matching TRBD1 (5 bases). This CDR3 has 14 residues. The germline CDR1 and CDR2 sequences are WNHNN and SYGVQD (reference sequence). Trimming took 8 bases from V and 2 from J, leaving 12 bases between them. The CDR3 sequence: CASRSDINTGELFF. DNA for the CDR3: TGCGCCAGCCGCTCGGACATAAACACCGGGGAGCTGTTTTTT.

The chain combines TRBV5-1 with TRBJ2-7; 8 bases are a match to TRBD2. Losses at the gene ends were 0 bases for V and 5 bases for J; bases not matched to a gene: 4. The CDR3 runs 14 residues. CDR1 and CDR2 (germline): SGHRS, YFSETQ. CDR3: CASSLEAGVDEQYF. The CDR3 bases are TGCGCCAGCAGCTTGGAAGCGGGAGTGGACGAGCAGTACTTC.

The chain couples TRBV27 to TRBJ1-1; 9 bases are a match to TRBD1. Trimming cost V 2 bases and J 5 bases; bases outside gene matches: 3. CDR1 and CDR2 (germline): MNHEY, SMNVEV (reference sequence). The CDR3 contains 14 residues. The CDR3 nucleotides are TGTGCCAGCAGTTTACGGGACAGGGAGACTGAAGCTTTCTTT. It specifies CASSLRDRETEAFF.